What follows are 12 T cell receptor beta chains derived from one specimen sequenced in a study of human T cells and chemical hapten exposure. In TCRdb, the RACE reads were re-called with MiXCR into one record per CDR3 protein. The sample yields approximately 400,000 distinct CDR3 sequences, 4.8% seen once. Stated time point: patch test 1, 2 weeks after DPC sensitization. Treatment defined: therapeutic diphenylcyclopropenone sensitization with weekly scalp DPC. The material sequenced was whole blood, taken in connection with sensitization to the hapten diphenylcyclopropenone (DPC). These receptors all stem from a woman aged 50 to 65 with alopecia areata. Some clones in this sample may be carry-over from other donors' samples.

This chain connects TRBV7-2 to TRBJ2-3; 7 nucleotides agree with TRBD1. Germline values: CDR1 SGHTA, CDR2 FQGNSA. The CDR3 consists of 16 residues. V shed 6 bases and J 0 bases; nucleotides not matched to a gene: 9. The CDR3 loop reads CASRNDRDWSTDTQYF. DNA for the CDR3: TGTGCCAGCAGAAATGACAGGGATTGGAGCACAGATACGCAGTATTTT.

The sample holds many counts of this clonotype. V gene TRBV12-3 or TRBV12-4 combines with J gene TRBJ2-3; a possible D gene is TRBD1 (6 bases). Trimming shortened V by 6 bases and J by 2 bases, and 15 bases separated the two germline ends. The CDR3 has 15 residues. CDR3 sequence reads: CASRIQQGYTDTQYF. The CDR3 DNA reads TGTGCCAGCAGAATCCAACAGGGATACACAGATACGCAGTATTTT.

J is TRBJ2-1 and V is TRBV6-2 or TRBV6-3; 15 bases align to TRBD2. Germline CDR1 is MNHEY and CDR2 is SVGEGT. This CDR3 has 15 residues. J gave up 8 bases and V 5 bases, and 4 bases lay outside the gene matches. The CDR3 loop is CASSPGTSGRHEQFF. CDR3 DNA: TGTGCCAGCAGTCCAGGGACTAGCGGGAGGCATGAGCAGTTCTTC.

The rearrangement joins TRBV4-1 to TRBJ2-7; 12 positions agree with TRBD1. With V trimmed by 3 bases and J by 4 bases, 4 bases remained unmatched. The CDR3 is made up of 15 amino acids. CDR1 and CDR2 (germline): MGHRA, YSYEKL. Here the CDR3 DNA reads TGCGCCAGCAGCCAGGGACAGGGGGCTTGGTACGAGCAGTACTTC. As protein: CASSQGQGAWYEQYF.

This rearrangement joins TRBV10-3 to TRBJ2-7, with D hard to call. CDR3 length: 13 amino acids. V was shortened by 3 bases and J by 3 bases, with 9 bases between the two germline ends. Germline V CDR1 and CDR2: ENHRY, SYGVKD. The CDR3 nucleotides are TGTGCCATCAGTGAAGGTGGTGTCTACGAGCAGTACTTC. Its protein is CAISEGGVYEQYF.

This clonotype was seen at least ten times. The chain uses TRBV10-3 and TRBJ1-2; weak D call: TRBD1 (6 bases). CDR1 ENHRY and CDR2 SYGVKD come from the germline V gene. This CDR3 contains 15 residues. V was shortened by 4 bases and J by 0 bases, with 12 bases between the two germline ends. The CDR3 DNA sequence: TGTGCCATCAGTGTGACACAGGGCGCTAACTATGGCTACACCTTC. Encoded protein: CAISVTQGANYGYTF.

This clonotype was detected a few times. The genes are TRBV5-5 and TRBJ2-1; TRBD2 matches at 8 bases. This CDR3 has 16 residues. Per the germline V gene, CDR1 is SGHKS and CDR2 is YYEKEE (reference sequence). The junction had 10 bases not matched to a gene; V was cut back by 3 bases and J by 5 bases. CDR3 amino acids: CASSWGASGRNNEQFF. The CDR3 DNA reads TGTGCCAGCAGCTGGGGCGCGAGCGGGAGAAACAATGAGCAGTTCTTC.

This clonotype came up many times. V gene TRBV6-1 combines with J gene TRBJ2-7; D remains ambiguous. Looked up from germline, CDR1 is MNHNS and CDR2 is SASEGT. Deletions cut 1 base from V and 2 bases from J, with 12 bases between. The CDR3 has 15 amino acids. The CDR3 reads CASSEGPRAPYEQYF. CDR3 nucleotide sequence: TGTGCCAGCAGTGAAGGACCCAGAGCCCCCTACGAGCAGTACTTC.

The chain employs TRBV9 and TRBJ1-5; no clear D gene. From germline, CDR1 is SGDLS and CDR2 YYNGEE. The V gene lost 0 bases and the J gene lost 3 bases, with 7 bases spanning the gap. The CDR3 is 14 residues long. CDR3 nucleotides: TGTGCCAGCAGCGTAGACGGATACAATCAGCCCCAGCATTTT. Protein: CASSVDGYNQPQHF.

This clonotype was recorded many times. The CDR3 loop reads CSASDSSGSSYNEQFF. DNA of the CDR3: TGCAGTGCTAGTGATTCTAGCGGTAGTTCCTACAATGAGCAGTTCTTC. The chain couples TRBV20-1 to TRBJ2-1, with 7 bases identical to TRBD2. Germline V gene data show CDR1 as DFQATT and CDR2 as SNEGSKA (reference sequence). CDR3 length equals 16 residues. J gave up 1 base and V 3 bases, and 9 bases lay outside the gene matches.

The chain uses TRBV12-3 or TRBV12-4 and TRBJ2-2, with 10 bases aligning to TRBD1. V shed 5 bases, J shed 5 bases, and the junction held 8 bases outside the gene matches. The CDR3 is 16 amino acids. DNA of the CDR3: TGTGCCAGCAGTGGCTCCGGGACAGGGGTAACCGGGGAGCTGTTTTTT. This sequence encodes CASSGSGTGVTGELFF.

This clonotype was detected only a few times. The chain uses TRBV6-2 or TRBV6-3 and TRBJ2-1; 10 positions agree with TRBD2. The CDR3 sequence is 15 residues long. The germline V gene has CDR1 MNHEY and CDR2 SVGEGT. After removal of 2 bases from V and 9 bases from J, the junction contained 7 bases not matched to a gene. CDR3: CASSYALAGEGEQFF. Written as DNA, the CDR3 is TGTGCCAGCAGTTACGCCCTAGCGGGAGAGGGTGAGCAGTTCTTC.